The 3 T cell receptor beta chains presented below share a single source sample, sequenced in a study of blood T cell repertoires in COVID-19. The protocol was immunoSEQ multiplex PCR, while the TCRdb copy is restricted to in-frame clones and leaves out a portion. The table lists 60,000 to 75,000 clones, about 85% of them singletons. Input material: peripheral blood. The receptors originated from a woman in her fifties or sixties with COVID-19, enrolled during active disease.

The chain carries TRBV19 and TRBJ2-1; 10 nucleotides align to TRBD2. V was clipped by 1 base and J by 9 bases; unmatched bases: 6. Germline-derived CDR1 and CDR2 are LNHDA and SQIVND (reference sequence). The CDR3 contains 15 residues. The CDR3 is CASSIASGSGVEQFF. As DNA, the CDR3 is TGTGCCAGTAGTATAGCTAGCGGGAGTGGGGTTGAGCAGTTCTTC. The full variable domain, its missing parts supplied by reference TRBV19 and TRBJ2-1, is DGGITQSPKYLFRKEGQNVTLSCEQNLNHDAMYWYRQDPGQGLRLIYYSQIVNDFQKGDIAEGYSVSREKKESFPLTVTSAQKNPTAFYLCASSIASGSGVEQFFGPGTRLTVL.

This clone turned up a few times. This sequence joins TRBV4-3 and TRBJ2-1; D not resolved. V dropped 3 bases and J dropped 2 bases, with 11 bases sitting between them. Germline V CDR1 and CDR2: LGHNA, YSLEER. This CDR3 comprises 15 residues. As DNA, the CDR3 is TGCGCCAGCAGCCAGACTTTCCCCGCCTACAATGAGCAGTTCTTC. This translates into CASSQTFPAYNEQFF.

V and J are TRBV4-1 and TRBJ1-6; tentatively, D is TRBD1 (6 bases). This CDR3 spans 14 amino acids. Deletions cut 4 bases from V and 13 bases from J, with 17 bases between. From germline, CDR1 is MGHRA and CDR2 YSYEKL. The CDR3 coding sequence is TGCGCCAGCAGCCGCCAGGGGCAAGTTCATCCCCTCCACTTT. Protein product: CASSRQGQVHPLHF.